Listed below are T cell receptor beta chains from one sample, sequenced in a study of long-term antiretroviral therapy in people with HIV. Libraries were prepared by immunoSEQ multiplex PCR; TCRdb keeps only in-frame clonotypes and omits some of them. The data show roughly 25,000 clones, about 79% seen once. Specimen: unsorted PBMCs, collected 0.7 years before starting antiretroviral therapy. The receptors were sampled from a man aged 25-40 years with HIV. The CDR3 runs from the conserved cysteine through the conserved F or W. Fields, in order: J gene, D gene, clone size, V gene, CDR3 protein. The D gene is left open where the match is weak. The size field is filled for only some rows; it gives once, few, many or a size class.

J gene: TRBJ2-4
D gene: NA
clone size: NA
V gene: TRBV5-1
CDR3 protein: CASSLGLAKNIQYF

J gene: TRBJ1-2
D gene: TRBD1
clone size: NA
V gene: TRBV19
CDR3 protein: CASSPDRGEVYGYTF

J gene: TRBJ1-5
D gene: TRBD1
clone size: NA
V gene: TRBV7-8
CDR3 protein: CASSLGATTGGNQPQHF

J gene: TRBJ2-3
D gene: NA
clone size: NA
V gene: TRBV27
CDR3 protein: CASSLGQAQYF

J gene: TRBJ1-1
D gene: NA
clone size: NA
V gene: TRBV30
CDR3 protein: CAWMVGLNTEAFF

J gene: TRBJ2-2
D gene: TRBD1
clone size: NA
V gene: TRBV14
CDR3 protein: CASSQDLGQTNTGELFF

J gene: TRBJ2-7
D gene: NA
clone size: NA
V gene: TRBV6-5
CDR3 protein: CASSSTESSYEQYF

J gene: TRBJ1-6
D gene: NA
clone size: NA
V gene: TRBV30
CDR3 protein: CAWSVSQYNSPLHF

J gene: TRBJ2-2
D gene: NA
clone size: NA
V gene: TRBV9
CDR3 protein: CASSVGGGRTGELFF

J gene: TRBJ2-3
D gene: NA
clone size: once
V gene: TRBV7-3
CDR3 protein: CASSQGGPDTQYF

J gene: TRBJ2-7
D gene: TRBD2
clone size: few
V gene: TRBV6-1
CDR3 protein: CASSRRGLGSYEQYF

J gene: TRBJ2-3
D gene: NA
clone size: few
V gene: TRBV11-2
CDR3 protein: CASKGGSSTDTQYF

J gene: TRBJ2-5
D gene: NA
clone size: few
V gene: TRBV30
CDR3 protein: CAWSVPIVGAQETQYF

J gene: TRBJ1-4
D gene: NA
clone size: NA
V gene: TRBV7-2
CDR3 protein: CASSLGTGFREKLFF

J gene: TRBJ2-2
D gene: NA
clone size: NA
V gene: TRBV19
CDR3 protein: CATRGAGNTGELFF

J gene: TRBJ2-7
D gene: TRBD2
clone size: NA
V gene: TRBV7-6
CDR3 protein: CASTLGLLAGQKQYF

J gene: TRBJ1-4
D gene: NA
clone size: NA
V gene: TRBV7-2
CDR3 protein: CASSPAGRGWEKLFF

J gene: TRBJ1-5
D gene: NA
clone size: NA
V gene: TRBV7-8
CDR3 protein: CASSFQGAPNQPQHF

J gene: TRBJ1-6
D gene: TRBD1
clone size: once
V gene: TRBV2
CDR3 protein: CASRGTGWNSPLHF

J gene: TRBJ2-3
D gene: TRBD2
clone size: NA
V gene: TRBV10-3
CDR3 protein: CAIRISGTSGNSGTDTQYF

J gene: TRBJ2-7
D gene: NA
clone size: NA
V gene: TRBV5-4
CDR3 protein: CASSRDPTPAEQYF

J gene: TRBJ2-7
D gene: NA
clone size: NA
V gene: TRBV7-2
CDR3 protein: CASSVDWDEQYF

J gene: TRBJ1-5
D gene: NA
clone size: large
V gene: TRBV7-9
CDR3 protein: CASSSTTSGDQPQHF

J gene: TRBJ2-3
D gene: NA
clone size: NA
V gene: TRBV7-8
CDR3 protein: CASSSTGTSTDTQYF

J gene: TRBJ2-7
D gene: NA
clone size: NA
V gene: TRBV5-1
CDR3 protein: CASSLTGEQYEQYF

J gene: TRBJ2-5
D gene: TRBD2
clone size: NA
V gene: TRBV30
CDR3 protein: CAWSFASGLQETQYF

J gene: TRBJ2-1
D gene: TRBD2
clone size: NA
V gene: TRBV27
CDR3 protein: CASSSSLAVGIEQFF

J gene: TRBJ1-4
D gene: NA
clone size: NA
V gene: TRBV9
CDR3 protein: CASSRAGTTTNEKLFF

J gene: TRBJ1-1
D gene: NA
clone size: once
V gene: TRBV6-1
CDR3 protein: CASSRTANTEAFF

J gene: TRBJ2-5
D gene: NA
clone size: NA
V gene: TRBV2
CDR3 protein: CASSPPPAGGPQYF

J gene: TRBJ2-7
D gene: NA
clone size: NA
V gene: TRBV4-3
CDR3 protein: CASSQGVGQDKRYEQYF

J gene: TRBJ1-3
D gene: TRBD1
clone size: NA
V gene: TRBV11-2
CDR3 protein: CASSLDQGAGGNTIYF

J gene: TRBJ2-2
D gene: TRBD1
clone size: NA
V gene: TRBV28
CDR3 protein: CASRTGSDTGELFF

J gene: TRBJ1-3
D gene: NA
clone size: NA
V gene: TRBV7-8
CDR3 protein: CASSLGWGEAGNTIYF

J gene: TRBJ2-7
D gene: NA
clone size: few
V gene: TRBV11-2
CDR3 protein: CASSFAVEQYF

J gene: TRBJ2-7
D gene: NA
clone size: NA
V gene: TRBV7-2
CDR3 protein: CASSLAPLTYEQYF

J gene: TRBJ2-3
D gene: TRBD1
clone size: NA
V gene: TRBV27
CDR3 protein: CASRTYSTGGYEADSQYF

J gene: TRBJ2-3
D gene: TRBD2
clone size: NA
V gene: TRBV6-1
CDR3 protein: CASSELAGDRDDTQYF

J gene: TRBJ1-2
D gene: TRBD1
clone size: once
V gene: TRBV5-6
CDR3 protein: CASIPRGQGSYTF

J gene: TRBJ1-5
D gene: NA
clone size: few
V gene: TRBV6-1
CDR3 protein: CASSTLISNQPQHF

J gene: TRBJ2-7
D gene: TRBD2
clone size: NA
V gene: TRBV19
CDR3 protein: CASKLLSGANEQYF

J gene: TRBJ1-5
D gene: NA
clone size: once
V gene: TRBV19
CDR3 protein: CASRPADSGGGFVQPQHF

J gene: TRBJ2-1
D gene: NA
clone size: NA
V gene: TRBV5-1
CDR3 protein: CASSQVPGTNEQFF

J gene: TRBJ2-1
D gene: TRBD1
clone size: NA
V gene: TRBV4-2
CDR3 protein: CASSPFINGQGLDEQFF

J gene: TRBJ1-5
D gene: NA
clone size: NA
V gene: TRBV19
CDR3 protein: CASSPLPWGNSNQPQHF

J gene: TRBJ1-6
D gene: TRBD1
clone size: NA
V gene: TRBV5-5
CDR3 protein: CASSAGTDNSPLHF

J gene: TRBJ1-2
D gene: NA
clone size: NA
V gene: TRBV5-1
CDR3 protein: CASSPRMTTHSYGYTF

J gene: TRBJ2-5
D gene: NA
clone size: NA
V gene: TRBV7-2
CDR3 protein: CASSLERAGRGKTQYF

J gene: TRBJ2-7
D gene: TRBD2
clone size: NA
V gene: TRBV27
CDR3 protein: CASSFRTSGGYEQYF

J gene: TRBJ1-2
D gene: NA
clone size: few
V gene: TRBV18
CDR3 protein: CASSPPLKNYGYTF

J gene: TRBJ2-7
D gene: NA
clone size: NA
V gene: TRBV7-8
CDR3 protein: CASSLADRRQYF